This T cell receptor beta chain came from a study of blood T cell repertoires in COVID-19. Study summary: PBMCs, B-cell-depleted T cells, or T cells provided the cDNA or gDNA that made up the material.

Methods used by the authors: By means of reference gene primer amplification, nucleated cell counts were estimated. Profiling relied on immunoSEQ multiplex PCR, and the TCRdb table lists in-frame clones only, not all of them. V and J calls and clone size are as listed in that table; D and trimming were resolved from the DNA. The sample consists of roughly 100,000 clones, around nine tenths of them appearing once. From germline, CDR1 is SGHRS and CDR2 YFSETQ. The junction had 11 bases not matched to a gene; V was cut back by 0 bases and J by 2 bases. This CDR3 comprises 17 residues. Sequenced sample: peripheral blood. This receptor was obtained from a woman in her 70s with acute or convalescent COVID-19. The gene calls are TRBV5-1 and TRBJ2-7; TRBD2 matches 7 bases. CDR3 in DNA: TGCGCCAGCAGCTTGGGGCCGACTAGCCTTAACCCCTACGAGCAGTACTTC. Its protein product is CASSLGPTSLNPYEQYF.